The 26 T cell receptor beta chains below all came from one sample that was sequenced in a study of T cell repertoires in cytomegalovirus infection. TCRdb independently ran MiXCR on the reads; one entry per CDR3 protein. The sample has about 490,000 distinct CDR3 sequences, roughly 12% seen once; the top ten hold roughly a tenth. The sequenced material came from PBMCs. These receptors were collected from a human donor in good health (CMV status not recorded). Some clones in this sample may be carry-over from other donors' samples.

This clonotype was seen many times. The J gene is TRBJ1-1, the V gene TRBV7-6, with TRBD1 as a possible D gene (5 bases). The CDR3 has 14 residues. The germline V gene encodes CDR1 SGHVS and CDR2 FNYEAQ. V lost 5 bases to trimming and J lost 1 base, with 11 bases between them. CDR3: CASSRGPKNTEAFF. CDR3 bases: TGTGCCAGCAGCCGGGGCCCCAAGAACACTGAAGCTTTCTTT.

Ten or more counts support this clonotype. V and J are TRBV19 and TRBJ2-5; D might be TRBD2 (6 bases). CDR1 and CDR2 from the germline V gene are LNHDA and SQIVND (reference sequence). V was pared by 6 bases and J by 0 bases, with 14 bases between. The CDR3 is made up of 15 amino acids. CDR3 sequence reads: CASRQLGGHQETQYF. The CDR3 DNA follows: TGTGCCAGTAGACAACTAGGAGGGCACCAAGAGACCCAGTACTTC.

This clonotype turned up a few times. This chain connects TRBV29-1 to TRBJ2-1, with 10 nucleotides matching TRBD1. Germline V gives CDR1 SQVTM, CDR2 ANQGSEA. The V segment lost 4 bases and the J segment 9 bases; nucleotides outside the gene matches: 0. The CDR3 totals 11 residues. For the CDR3, the DNA is TGCAGCGTTGGGACAGGGGGTGAGCAGTTCTTC. Amino acids: CSVGTGGEQFF.

The chain has TRBV20-1 and TRBJ1-1; D is undetermined. The germline CDR1 and CDR2 sequences are DFQATT and SNEGSKA (reference sequence). V was trimmed by 3 bases and J by 0 bases, leaving 5 bases between them. The CDR3 has 12 amino acids. The chain's CDR3 is CSARELNTEAFF. DNA of the CDR3: TGCAGTGCTAGGGAGCTGAACACTGAAGCTTTCTTT.

Ten or more counts support this clonotype. The chain employs TRBV28 and TRBJ2-2, with 9 bases matching TRBD1. Germline V lookup: CDR1 MDHEN, CDR2 SYDVKM. The J segment lost 5 bases and the V segment lost 1 base, leaving 5 bases of the junction unmatched. This CDR3 spans 16 amino acids. Here the CDR3 DNA reads TGTGCCAGCAGTTTATACAGGGGGCGCAGAACCGGGGAGCTGTTTTTT. As protein: CASSLYRGRRTGELFF.

This clonotype has a count of ten or more. The CDR3 bases are TGTGCCAGCAGTCTCCCCAGCGGGAGACACGAGACCCAGTACTTC. It specifies CASSLPSGRHETQYF. The rearrangement uses TRBV12-3 or TRBV12-4 and TRBJ2-5, with 8 bases aligning to TRBD2. The CDR3 has 15 amino acids. V lost 5 bases, J lost 5 bases, and 10 bases stayed unmatched.

This clonotype occurred many times. The chain is built from TRBV19 and TRBJ2-1; 8 nucleotides match TRBD2. CDR1 is LNHDA and CDR2 is SQIVND in the germline V gene (reference sequence). This CDR3 has 17 residues. V dropped 5 bases and J dropped 3; count of bases not matched to a gene: 12. The CDR3 sequence is CASSPRTGGTGYNEQFF. The CDR3 nucleotides read TGTGCCAGTAGTCCACGAACGGGGGGGACGGGCTACAATGAGCAGTTCTTC.

This clonotype was detected a few times. V and J are TRBV3-1 and TRBJ2-1; 7 bases are shared with TRBD2. CDR1 and CDR2 (germline): LGHDT, YNNKEL (reference sequence). Trimming removed 6 bases from V and 5 bases from J; junction bases left unmatched: 7. The CDR3 has 14 amino acids. Here the CDR3 reads CASRGGRADNEQFF. Here the CDR3 DNA reads TGTGCCAGCAGGGGGGGGAGGGCCGACAATGAGCAGTTCTTC.

There are many counts of this clonotype. The chain uses TRBV25-1 and TRBJ2-5; 9 bases fit TRBD1. CDR1 is MGHDK, CDR2 SYGVNS, per germline. The length of the CDR3 is 18 residues. Losses at the gene ends were 4 bases for V and 5 bases for J; bases not matched to a gene: 17. CDR3 DNA sequence: TGTGCCAGCAGTGCCATGGGGGCCGGGACAGGGTATGGTGAGACCCAGTACTTC. As protein: CASSAMGAGTGYGETQYF.

Comments on this clonotype: This CDR3 is missing its conserved last phenylalanine or tryptophan, likely due to a read error. V gene TRBV27 combines with J gene TRBJ1-1, with a possible D match to TRBD1 (5 bases). Trimming stripped 8 bases from V and 1 base from J, with 14 bases between. CDR1 is MNHEY and CDR2 is SMNVEV in the germline V gene (reference sequence). The CDR3 contains 14 residues. This CDR3 reads CASLKSGGNTEAFL. The CDR3 DNA follows: TGTGCCAGCTTGAAGTCCGGGGGGAACACTGAAGCTTTCCTT.

This chain links TRBV20-1 with TRBJ1-1; D uncertain. CDR1 and CDR2 (germline): DFQATT, SNEGSKA (reference sequence). The V and J ends lost 0 bases and 11 bases respectively, with 7 bases between them. The CDR3 totals 10 residues. CDR3 in DNA: TGCAGTGCTAGAGATCACCCGGCTTTCTTT. As protein: CSARDHPAFF.

Ten or more counts support this clonotype. CDR3: CASSELRTGMNTEAFF. The CDR3 DNA reads as TGTGCCAGCAGTGAATTAAGGACAGGCATGAACACTGAAGCTTTCTTT. The V gene is TRBV25-1, the J gene TRBJ1-1; 7 bases align to TRBD1. Germline V gives CDR1 MGHDK, CDR2 SYGVNS. The junction had 5 bases not matched to a gene; V was cut back by 1 base and J by 0 bases. The CDR3 spans 16 residues.

This sequence joins TRBV15 and TRBJ1-5; 7 bases are a match to TRBD1. J was trimmed by 7 bases and V by 0 bases; bases with no gene match: 3. Germline CDR1 LNHNV, CDR2 YYDKDF (reference sequence). The CDR3 contains 14 residues. CDR3 region: CATSRESGGQPQHF. The CDR3 DNA reads TGTGCCACCAGCAGAGAGTCAGGGGGACAGCCCCAGCATTTT.

This clonotype was counted ten times or more. V is TRBV7-6 and J is TRBJ2-3; 8 bases are shared with TRBD2. The CDR3 sequence is 17 residues long. Looked up from germline, CDR1 is SGHVS and CDR2 is FNYEAQ. J lost 3 bases, V lost 5 bases, and 13 bases had no gene match. Written as DNA, the CDR3 is TGTGCCAGCAGCCCTCTCGGGGGAGCGGGGGCGACAGATACGCAGTATTTT. It specifies CASSPLGGAGATDTQYF. Full variable domain (rest looked up from reference TRBV7-6 and TRBJ2-3): GAGVSQSPRYKVTKRGQDVALRCDPISGHVSLYWYRQALGQGPEFLTYFNYEAQQDKSGLPNDRFSAERPEGSISTLTIQRTEQRDSAMYRCASSPLGGAGATDTQYFGPGTRLTVL.

The rearrangement joins TRBV29-1 to TRBJ1-4, with D hard to call. CDR3 length equals 13 residues. From germline, CDR1 is SQVTM and CDR2 ANQGSEA. V was shortened by 4 bases and J by 6 bases, with 12 bases between the two germline ends. CDR3 coding DNA: TGCAGCGTTGGTCATTTTCGGGATGAAAAACTGTTTTTT. Its translation is CSVGHFRDEKLFF.

The sample holds many counts of this clonotype. DNA for the CDR3: TGTGCCAGCAGTTTAGGGACAGGGATCGGCAATCAGCCCCAGCATTTT. As protein: CASSLGTGIGNQPQHF. The V call is TRBV12-3 or TRBV12-4, the J call TRBJ1-5; TRBD1 aligns across 8 bases. Trimming at V came to 1 base and at J to 2 bases, leaving 4 bases not matched to a gene. This CDR3 spans 16 amino acids.

This clonotype has at least ten counts. V usage is TRBV15 and J usage is TRBJ1-5, with D possibly being TRBD1 (5 bases). V was pared by 6 bases and J by 2 bases, with 17 bases between. This CDR3 has 16 amino acids. Germline loops: CDR1 LNHNV, CDR2 YYDKDF (reference sequence). The CDR3 loop is CATRMRDSRGNQPQHF. CDR3 bases: TGTGCCACCAGAATGCGGGACTCCCGGGGCAATCAGCCCCAGCATTTT.

This clonotype was observed a single time. V usage is TRBV20-1 and J usage is TRBJ2-3; 12 bases line up with TRBD2. With V trimmed by 1 base and J by 3 bases, 2 bases remained unmatched. Germline CDR1 DFQATT, CDR2 SNEGSKA (reference sequence). The CDR3 is 15 amino acids. This chain's CDR3 is CSARGTSGTTDTQYF. In DNA, the CDR3 is TGCAGTGCTAGAGGGACTAGCGGGACTACAGATACGCAGTATTTT.

This clonotype came up many times. V usage is TRBV12-3 or TRBV12-4 and J usage is TRBJ1-2; the D is unclear. The CDR3 is 13 residues long. V was cut by 7 bases and J by 4 bases, with 13 bases left in between. The CDR3 sequence: CASTSPGGYGYTF. For the CDR3, the DNA is TGTGCCAGCACCTCGCCGGGAGGCTATGGCTACACCTTC.

This clonotype was seen ten or more times. The gene calls are TRBV5-6 and TRBJ1-2, with TRBD1 matching 10 bases. Germline V lookup: CDR1 SGHDT, CDR2 YYEEEE. The ends lost 5 bases at V and 8 bases at J; junction bases unmatched: 12. This CDR3 has 15 residues. This CDR3 is CASRSGRDRGRGYTF. The CDR3 nucleotides read TGTGCCAGCAGATCCGGCCGGGACAGGGGCCGGGGCTACACCTTC. Supplemented by reference TRBV5-6 and TRBJ1-2, the full variable domain reads DAGVTQSPTHLIKTRGQQVTLRCSPKSGHDTVSWYQQALGQGPQFIFQYYEEEERQRGNFPDRFSGHQFPNYSSELNVNALLLGDSALYLCASRSGRDRGRGYTFGSGTRLTVV.

At least ten counts were recorded for this clonotype. V gene TRBV13 combines with J gene TRBJ1-2; 10 nucleotides match TRBD1. From germline, CDR1 is PRHDT and CDR2 FYEKMQ (reference sequence). The CDR3 runs to 15 residues. V was pared by 7 bases and J by 4 bases, with 9 bases of the junction left unmatched. The CDR3: CASKRTGGVLYGYTF. DNA for the CDR3: TGTGCCAGCAAACGGACAGGGGGTGTCCTCTATGGCTACACCTTC. The complete variable domain, with remaining parts taken from reference TRBV13 and TRBJ1-2, reads AAGVIQSPRHLIKEKRETATLKCYPIPRHDTVYWYQQGPGQDPQFLISFYEKMQSDKGSIPDRFSAQQFSDYHSELNMSSLELGDSALYFCASKRTGGVLYGYTFGSGTRLTVV.

This clonotype was seen only a few times. V and J are TRBV18 and TRBJ1-4; no clear D gene. V lost 3 bases, J lost 4 bases, and 12 bases lay in between. The CDR3 is 15 residues long. CDR1 and CDR2 (germline): KGHSH, LQKENI. The CDR3 spells CASSPSPDHNEKLFF. In nucleotides, the CDR3 is TGTGCCAGCTCACCGTCGCCGGATCATAATGAAAAACTGTTTTTT. Combining the CDR3 with reference TRBV18 and TRBJ1-4 gives the whole variable domain NAGVMQNPRHLVRRRGQEARLRCSPMKGHSHVYWYRQLPEEGLKFMVYLQKENIIDESGMPKERFSAEFPKEGPSILRIQQVVRGDSAAYFCASSPSPDHNEKLFFGSGTQLSVL.

The rearrangement joins TRBV20-1 to TRBJ2-2, with 11 bases identical to TRBD1. Germline V gene sequence: CDR1 DFQATT, CDR2 SNEGSKA (reference sequence). This CDR3 region has 13 residues. J was trimmed by 7 bases and V by 5 bases; bases with no gene match: 3. The chain's CDR3 is CSAGQGAFGELFF. CDR3 nucleotide sequence: TGCAGTGCTGGACAGGGGGCGTTCGGGGAGCTGTTTTTT.

There are many counts of this clonotype. V usage is TRBV5-6 and J usage is TRBJ2-5, with 7 bases matching TRBD1. V shed 2 bases and J 5 bases; nucleotides not matched to a gene: 9. This CDR3 is built from 15 residues. Germline V gene data show CDR1 as SGHDT and CDR2 as YYEEEE. The CDR3 DNA is TGTGCCAGCAGCTTAGCGGCAGGGGGAATGGAGACCCAGTACTTC. It specifies CASSLAAGGMETQYF.

This clonotype showed up many times. The rearrangement links TRBV28 to TRBJ1-2, with TRBD1 identical over 8 bases. The trim removed 5 bases at V and 6 bases at J, leaving 11 bases unmatched. Germline CDR1 MDHEN, CDR2 SYDVKM. This CDR3 has 15 amino acids. CDR3 nucleotides: TGTGCCAGCAGTACTCCCGGACAGGGAAAAGATGGCTACACCTTC. It encodes CASSTPGQGKDGYTF.

The chain is built from TRBV18 and TRBJ1-4, with unresolved D. This CDR3 is built from 14 residues. V was shortened by 3 bases and J by 5 bases, with 10 bases between the two germline ends. Germline V lookup: CDR1 KGHSH, CDR2 LQKENI. Here the CDR3 reads CASSPRGANEKLFF. CDR3 bases: TGTGCCAGCTCACCGCGCGGAGCGAATGAAAAACTGTTTTTT. Supplemented by reference TRBV18 and TRBJ1-4, the full variable domain reads NAGVMQNPRHLVRRRGQEARLRCSPMKGHSHVYWYRQLPEEGLKFMVYLQKENIIDESGMPKERFSAEFPKEGPSILRIQQVVRGDSAAYFCASSPRGANEKLFFGSGTQLSVL.